Listed below are T cell receptor beta chains from one sample, sequenced in a study of vaccination effects on CD4 cells after COVID-19. No antigens are known for them. Assay: immunoSEQ multiplex PCR; the TCRdb copy retains only in-frame clones and omits some. The sample shows about 23,000 clones, roughly four fifths of them seen only once. The specimen was CD4+ T cells from PBMCs cultured with SARS-CoV-2 spike peptides, collected before COVID-19 vaccination. The receptor set was obtained from a human donor who received a COVID-19 vaccine. Both conserved end residues are part of each CDR3. A D gene is named only where the DNA matches it firmly. Clone size is stated in some rows and not others, as once, few, many or a class when expanded.

TRBJ2-5 | TRBV4-1 | NA | NA | 16 | TGCGCCAGCAGCCAAGCGCTAATGGGACGGGCAAAGACCCAGTACTTC | CASSQALMGRAKTQYF
TRBJ1-4 | TRBV5-4 | NA | NA | 15 | TGTGCCAGCAGCTATACAGGTTCAACTAATGAAAAACTGTTTTTT | CASSYTGSTNEKLFF
TRBJ2-5 | TRBV9 | NA | NA | 15 | TGTGCCAGCAGCGTAGGCGGTCAGGACGAAGAGACCCAGTACTTC | CASSVGGQDEETQYF
TRBJ1-3 | TRBV29-1 | NA | NA | 13 | TGCAGCGTTGGACAGGCAATCGGAAACACCATATATTTT | CSVGQAIGNTIYF
TRBJ1-2 | TRBV7-2 | TRBD1 | few | 15 | TGTGCCAGCAGCAGCCAGGGGGGAGCTAACTATGGCTACACCTTC | CASSSQGGANYGYTF
TRBJ2-5 | TRBV29-1 | NA | NA | 16 | TGCAGCGTTGAAGATGCTCGATGGAGTGATCGGGAGACCCAGTACTTC | CSVEDARWSDRETQYF
TRBJ1-1 | TRBV2 | NA | NA | 11 | TGTGCCAGCAGTGGTTCAGGGTTTGCTTTCTTT | CASSGSGFAFF
TRBJ1-1 | TRBV7-6 | NA | NA | 17 | TGTGCCAGCAGCTTAGTACGTATTGGCAGCATGAACACTGAAGCTTTCTTT | CASSLVRIGSMNTEAFF
TRBJ1-6 | TRBV7-9 | NA | NA | 15 | TGTGCCAGCAGCTTAGGTGGGGAATATAATTCACCCCTCCACTTT | CASSLGGEYNSPLHF
TRBJ1-2 | TRBV7-9 | NA | NA | 15 | TGTGCCAGCAGCTTAGGAGTGGCGGGGTCCTATGGCTACACCTTC | CASSLGVAGSYGYTF
TRBJ2-1 | TRBV19 | NA | NA | 13 | TGTGCCAGTAGTATAGTAGGCGCCTCGAGGGAGTTCTTC | CASSIVGASREFF
TRBJ1-6 | TRBV6-1 | TRBD1 | few | 14 | TGTGCCAGCAGTGAGCAGGGGGGAAACTCACCCCTCCACTTT | CASSEQGGNSPLHF
TRBJ1-4 | TRBV2 | NA | few | 12 | TGTGCCAGCACCTACAATGGGGAAAAACTGTTTTTT | CASTYNGEKLFF
TRBJ2-3 | TRBV5-1 | NA | NA | 16 | TGCGCCAGCAGCTTGGCAGGTCGGAGCAGCACAGATACGCAGTATTTT | CASSLAGRSSTDTQYF
TRBJ1-6 | TRBV19 | NA | NA | 16 | TGTGCCAGAAAGAAAAAAGCGACACTAGACAATTCACCCCTCCACTTT | CARKKKATLDNSPLHF
TRBJ1-3 | TRBV19 | NA | NA | 15 | TGTGCCAGTAGTATGAGGAACCAGGGAGGAAACACCATATATTTT | CASSMRNQGGNTIYF
TRBJ1-5 | TRBV6-5 | NA | few | 11 | TGTGCCAGCGGGAGCTATCAGCCCCAGCATTTT | CASGSYQPQHF
TRBJ2-1 | TRBV3-1/TRBV3-2 | NA | NA | 14 | TGTGCCAGCAGCCAAGGGGGGAGTGGTCGTGAGCAGTTCTTC | CASSQGGSGREQFF
TRBJ2-3 | TRBV9 | TRBD2 | once | 16 | TGTGCCAGCAGCGTAGTCACTAGCGGGAGCACAGATACGCAGTATTTT | CASSVVTSGSTDTQYF
TRBJ1-3 | TRBV27 | TRBD1 | NA | 14 | TGTGCCAGCAGTTCCGGACAGGGAGGAAACACCATATATTTT | CASSSGQGGNTIYF
TRBJ2-5 | TRBV5-1 | NA | NA | 15 | TGCGCCAGCAGCCCAGGGTCGGTTAGCTTAGCGACCCAGTACTTC | CASSPGSVSLATQYF
TRBJ1-4 | TRBV16 | NA | NA | 15 | TGTGCCAGCAGCCAAGGGGGGCAGTCTAATGAAAAACTGTTTTTT | CASSQGGQSNEKLFF
TRBJ1-3 | TRBV5-5 | NA | NA | 14 | TGTGCCAGCAGCGGGTGGGGCTCTGGAAACACCATATATTTT | CASSGWGSGNTIYF
TRBJ1-5 | TRBV29-1 | NA | NA | 13 | TGCAGCGTTGGTAGCACAGACTATCAGCCCCAGCATTTT | CSVGSTDYQPQHF
TRBJ2-1 | TRBV5-6 | NA | NA | 13 | TGTGCCAGCAGCTTGGGCGTCTACAATGAGCAGTTCTTC | CASSLGVYNEQFF
TRBJ2-1 | TRBV18 | NA | few | 13 | TGTGCCAGCTCACCGGCCTCAGACACCCCGGGGTTCTTC | CASSPASDTPGFF
TRBJ1-6 | TRBV5-1 | NA | NA | 13 | TGCGCCAGCAGCTTGGCGATTGACTCACCCCTCCACTTT | CASSLAIDSPLHF
TRBJ2-1 | TRBV5-6 | TRBD2 | NA | 18 | TGTGCCAGCAGCTTGGGGAGATTACTAGCGGGGCCTGACGATGAGCAGTTCTTC | CASSLGRLLAGPDDEQFF
TRBJ2-2 | TRBV6-1 | NA | NA | 18 | TGTGCCAGCAGTGGTCCCATGGGGGTCCGCCGGAACACCGGGGAGCTGTTTTTT | CASSGPMGVRRNTGELFF
TRBJ2-1 | TRBV24-1 | NA | NA | 11 | TGTGCCACCGGGTATCATTGGGAGCAGTTCTTC | CATGYHWEQFF
TRBJ2-6 | TRBV5-6 | NA | NA | 15 | TGTGCCAGCAGCTTGGCGGGTTCTCGGGCCAACGTCCTGACTTTC | CASSLAGSRANVLTF
TRBJ2-1 | TRBV30 | NA | NA | 14 | TGTGCCTGGAGTGATACGGCGGGGGCCAATGAGCAGTTCTTC | CAWSDTAGANEQFF
TRBJ1-2 | TRBV6-5 | TRBD1 | NA | 14 | TGTGCCAGCAGTTCCGGGACAGGGAACTATGGCTACACCTTC | CASSSGTGNYGYTF
TRBJ2-5 | TRBV7-6 | TRBD2 | NA | 15 | TGTGCCAGCAGCTTAGTAGGGACTAGCGGGGAGACCCAGTACTTC | CASSLVGTSGETQYF
TRBJ2-5 | TRBV6-5 | NA | NA | 11 | TGTGCCAGCAGTTACTCTGAGACCCAGTACTTC | CASSYSETQYF
TRBJ1-2 | TRBV16 | TRBD1 | NA | 14 | TGTGCCAGCAGCGAAGCGACAGGGTACTATGGCTACACCTTC | CASSEATGYYGYTF
TRBJ2-3 | TRBV12-5 | NA | NA | 14 | TGTGCTAGTGGGGCAGGGGCTAGGACAGATACGCAGTATTTT | CASGAGARTDTQYF
TRBJ2-5 | TRBV5-1 | NA | once | 15 | TGCGCCAGCAGCTTCCAGGCAGGGTCTCAAGAGACCCAGTACTTC | CASSFQAGSQETQYF
TRBJ1-4 | TRBV19 | NA | NA | 15 | TGTGCCAGTAGTTCAACAGGGCGTATAAATGAAAAACTGTTTTTT | CASSSTGRINEKLFF
TRBJ2-7 | TRBV5-1 | TRBD2 | few | 15 | TGCGCCAGCAGCTTGGCTGGCGGGGGTACCTACGAGCAGTACTTC | CASSLAGGGTYEQYF
TRBJ2-2 | TRBV27 | TRBD2 | NA | 15 | TGTGCCAGCAGCACTAGCGGGAGTATGACCGGGGAGCTGTTTTTT | CASSTSGSMTGELFF
TRBJ2-1 | TRBV10-2 | TRBD2 | NA | 16 | TGCGCCAGCAGGGGACTAGCGGGAGGGCTCGTAGGAGAGCAGTTCTTC | CASRGLAGGLVGEQFF
TRBJ2-1 | TRBV3-1/TRBV3-2 | TRBD2 | NA | 15 | TGTGCCAGCAGCCCTCTAGCGGGAGTTGCAGGTGAGCAGTTCTTC | CASSPLAGVAGEQFF
TRBJ1-4 | TRBV29-1 | NA | once | 13 | TGCAGCGTCGGACGGGGAACTAATGAAAAACTGTTTTTT | CSVGRGTNEKLFF
TRBJ2-1 | TRBV19 | TRBD2 | NA | 15 | TGTGCCAGTACCCCGCTAGCGGGGCACTACAATGAGCAGTTCTTC | CASTPLAGHYNEQFF
TRBJ1-2 | TRBV4-1 | NA | NA | 14 | TGCGCCAGCAGCCATCAACAGGGTGGCTATGGCTACACCTTC | CASSHQQGGYGYTF
TRBJ2-1 | TRBV24-1 | NA | NA | 11 | TGTGCCACCAGTGATCCGGAGGGGCAGTTCTTC | CATSDPEGQFF
TRBJ2-6 | TRBV10-1 | NA | once | 15 | TGCGCCAGCAGTGAGTTGGCCTCTGGGGCCAACGTCCTGACTTTC | CASSELASGANVLTF
TRBJ1-5 | TRBV30 | NA | NA | 17 | TGTGCCTGGAGTGTAAGCAGGGGTATCAGTAGCAATCAGCCCCAGCATTTT | CAWSVSRGISSNQPQHF
TRBJ2-2 | TRBV19 | TRBD2 | NA | 14 | TGTGCCAGTAGTATGGGACTAGTAGTTGGGGAGCTGTTTTTT | CASSMGLVVGELFF
TRBJ1-6 | TRBV5-1 | TRBD1 | NA | 17 | TGCGCCAGCAGCCTCGCAGTCTCGGGACAGGGGGCTTCACCCCTCCACTTT | CASSLAVSGQGASPLHF
TRBJ2-1 | TRBV29-1 | TRBD1 | NA | 16 | TGCAGCGTTGGGATTGGGGGACAGGGTATCTACAATGAGCAGTTCTTC | CSVGIGGQGIYNEQFF
TRBJ2-2 | TRBV5-1 | NA | NA | 12 | TGCGCCAGCAGCTCAGGGGAAGGGGAGCTGTTTTTT | CASSSGEGELFF
TRBJ1-2 | TRBV5-1 | TRBD1 | once | 17 | TGCGCCAGCAGCTCTACCGGGACAGGGGGCTGGGACTATGGCTACACCTTC | CASSSTGTGGWDYGYTF
TRBJ2-1 | TRBV3-1/TRBV3-2 | NA | NA | 14 | TGTGCCAGCAGCCAAGGTCCAGGGGCGAATGAGCAGTTCTTC | CASSQGPGANEQFF